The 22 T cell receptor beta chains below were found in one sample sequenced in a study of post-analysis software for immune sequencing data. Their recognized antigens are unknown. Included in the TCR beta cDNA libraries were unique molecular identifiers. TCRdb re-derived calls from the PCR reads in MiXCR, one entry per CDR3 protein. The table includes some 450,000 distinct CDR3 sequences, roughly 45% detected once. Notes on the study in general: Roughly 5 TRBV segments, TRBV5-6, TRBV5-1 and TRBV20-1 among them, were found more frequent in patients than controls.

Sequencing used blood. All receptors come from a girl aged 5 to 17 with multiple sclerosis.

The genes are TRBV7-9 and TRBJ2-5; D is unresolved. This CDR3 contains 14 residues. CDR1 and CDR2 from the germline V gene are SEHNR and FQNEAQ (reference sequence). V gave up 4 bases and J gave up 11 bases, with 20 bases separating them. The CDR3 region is CASSYKDGSHEQYF. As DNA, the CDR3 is TGTGCCAGCAGCTATAAGGACGGGTCCCATGAGCAGTACTTC.

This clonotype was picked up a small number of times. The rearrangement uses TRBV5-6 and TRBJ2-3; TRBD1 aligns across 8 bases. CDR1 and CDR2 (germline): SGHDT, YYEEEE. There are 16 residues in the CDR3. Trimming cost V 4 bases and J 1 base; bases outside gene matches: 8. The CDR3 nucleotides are TGTGCCAGCAGCAAAACGGACAGGGTACGCACAGATACGCAGTATTTT. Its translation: CASSKTDRVRTDTQYF.

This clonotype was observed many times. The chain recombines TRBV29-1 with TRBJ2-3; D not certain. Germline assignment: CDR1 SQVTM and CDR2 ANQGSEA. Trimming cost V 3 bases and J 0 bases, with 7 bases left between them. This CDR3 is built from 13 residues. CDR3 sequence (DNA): TGCAGCGTTGATAGAGGCAGCACAGATACGCAGTATTTT. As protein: CSVDRGSTDTQYF.

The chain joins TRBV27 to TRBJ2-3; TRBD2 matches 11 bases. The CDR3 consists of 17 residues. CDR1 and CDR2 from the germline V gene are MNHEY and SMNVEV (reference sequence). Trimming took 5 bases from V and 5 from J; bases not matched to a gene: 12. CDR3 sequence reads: CASSVLYSGRAEDTQYF. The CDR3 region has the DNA TGTGCCAGCAGTGTGCTCTATAGCGGGAGGGCCGAAGATACGCAGTATTTT.

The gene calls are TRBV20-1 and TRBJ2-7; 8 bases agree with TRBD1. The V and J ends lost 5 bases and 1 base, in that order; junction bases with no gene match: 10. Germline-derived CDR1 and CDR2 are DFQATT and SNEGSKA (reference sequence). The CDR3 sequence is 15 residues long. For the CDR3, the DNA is TGCAGTGCTCCAATCCCGACAGGGGCTTCCTACGAGCAGTACTTC. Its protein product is CSAPIPTGASYEQYF.

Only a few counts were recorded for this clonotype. CDR3 amino acids: CASQGLGTGSYEQYF. The DNA of the CDR3 is TGTGCCAGCCAGGGGCTTGGGACAGGGTCCTACGAGCAGTACTTC. This chain links TRBV6-5 with TRBJ2-7; 9 positions agree with TRBD1. After removal of 8 bases from V and 1 base from J, the junction contained 9 bases not matched to a gene. CDR3 length equals 15 residues. Germline loops: CDR1 MNHEY, CDR2 SVGAGI.

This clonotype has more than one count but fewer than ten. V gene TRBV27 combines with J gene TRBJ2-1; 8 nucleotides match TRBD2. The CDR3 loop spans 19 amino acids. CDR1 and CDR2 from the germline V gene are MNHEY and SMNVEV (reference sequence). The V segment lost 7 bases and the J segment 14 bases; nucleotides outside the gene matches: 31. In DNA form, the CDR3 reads TGTGCCAGCAAAGGAGTCTTTGTGAGCGGGAGAGCCCCTCGACGCGTGGAGTTCTTC. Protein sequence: CASKGVFVSGRAPRRVEFF.

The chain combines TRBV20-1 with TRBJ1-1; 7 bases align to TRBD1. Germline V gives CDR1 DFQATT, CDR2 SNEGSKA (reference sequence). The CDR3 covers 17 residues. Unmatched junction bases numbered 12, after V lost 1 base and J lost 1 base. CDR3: CSARGLGQTLGNTEAFF. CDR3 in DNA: TGCAGTGCTAGAGGCCTGGGACAGACCTTGGGGAACACTGAAGCTTTCTTT.

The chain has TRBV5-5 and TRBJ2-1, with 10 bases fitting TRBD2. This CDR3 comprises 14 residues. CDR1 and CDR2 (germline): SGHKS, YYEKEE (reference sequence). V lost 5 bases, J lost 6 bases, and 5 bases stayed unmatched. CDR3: CASSPSGRLNEQFF. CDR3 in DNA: TGTGCCAGCAGTCCTAGCGGGAGACTCAATGAGCAGTTCTTC.

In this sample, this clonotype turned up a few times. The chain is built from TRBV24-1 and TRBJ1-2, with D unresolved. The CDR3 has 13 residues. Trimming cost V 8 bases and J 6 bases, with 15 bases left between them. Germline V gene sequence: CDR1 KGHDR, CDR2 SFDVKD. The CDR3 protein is CATKLGLAHGYTF. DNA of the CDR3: TGTGCCACCAAACTCGGGTTGGCGCATGGCTACACCTTC.

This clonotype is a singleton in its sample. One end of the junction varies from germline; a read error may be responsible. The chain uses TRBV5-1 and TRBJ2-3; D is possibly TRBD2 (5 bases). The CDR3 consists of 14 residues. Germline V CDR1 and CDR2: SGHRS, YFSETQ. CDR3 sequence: CASSSGISTDTPYF. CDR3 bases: TGCGCCAGCAGCTCCGGGATTAGCACAGATACGCCGTATTTT.

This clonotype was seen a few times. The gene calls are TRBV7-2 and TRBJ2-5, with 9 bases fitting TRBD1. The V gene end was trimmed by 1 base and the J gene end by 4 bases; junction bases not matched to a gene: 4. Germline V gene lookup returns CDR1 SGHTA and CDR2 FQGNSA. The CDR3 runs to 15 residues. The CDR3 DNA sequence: TGTGCCAGCAGCTTAGGGGGACAGGGTCGAGAGACCCAGTACTTC. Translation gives CASSLGGQGRETQYF.

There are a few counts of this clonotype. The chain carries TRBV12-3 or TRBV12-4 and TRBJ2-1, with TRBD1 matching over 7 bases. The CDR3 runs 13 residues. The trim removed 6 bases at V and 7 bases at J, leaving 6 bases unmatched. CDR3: CASRARDSNEQFF. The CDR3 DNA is TGTGCCAGCAGAGCCCGGGACAGTAATGAGCAGTTCTTC.

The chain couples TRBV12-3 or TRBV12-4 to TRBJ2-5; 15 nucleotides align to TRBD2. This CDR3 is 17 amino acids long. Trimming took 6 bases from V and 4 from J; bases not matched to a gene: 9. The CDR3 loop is CASSRRTSGRARETQYF. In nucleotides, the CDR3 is TGTGCCAGCAGCCGTCGGACTAGCGGGAGGGCTCGAGAGACCCAGTACTTC.

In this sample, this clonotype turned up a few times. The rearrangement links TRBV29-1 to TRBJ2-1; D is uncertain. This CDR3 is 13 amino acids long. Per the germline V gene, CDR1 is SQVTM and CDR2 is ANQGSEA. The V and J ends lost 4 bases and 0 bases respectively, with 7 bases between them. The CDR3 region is CSVGPRSYNEQFF. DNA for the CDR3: TGCAGCGTTGGACCCCGCTCCTACAATGAGCAGTTCTTC.

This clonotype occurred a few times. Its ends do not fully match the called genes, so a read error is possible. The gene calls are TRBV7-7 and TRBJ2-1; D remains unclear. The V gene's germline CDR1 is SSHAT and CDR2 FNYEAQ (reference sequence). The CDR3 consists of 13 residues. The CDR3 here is CASSLGFGNEQFF. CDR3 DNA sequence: TGTGCTAGCAGCTTAGGGTTCGGAAATGAGCAGTTCTTC.

CDR3 DNA: TGTGCCAGCAGTGACGACAAGAATGAAAAACTGTTTTTT. Its protein is CASSDDKNEKLFF. J is TRBJ1-4 and V is TRBV28; unclear D gene. CDR1 and CDR2 (germline): MDHEN, SYDVKM. V shed 5 bases and J shed 5 bases, with 9 bases lying between them. The CDR3 is 13 residues long.

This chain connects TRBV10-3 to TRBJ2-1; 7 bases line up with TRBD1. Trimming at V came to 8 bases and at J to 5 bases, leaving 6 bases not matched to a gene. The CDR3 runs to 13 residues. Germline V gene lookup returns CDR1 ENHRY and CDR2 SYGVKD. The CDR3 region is CAIQQGLNNEQFF. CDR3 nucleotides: TGTGCCATCCAACAGGGGTTAAACAATGAGCAGTTCTTC.

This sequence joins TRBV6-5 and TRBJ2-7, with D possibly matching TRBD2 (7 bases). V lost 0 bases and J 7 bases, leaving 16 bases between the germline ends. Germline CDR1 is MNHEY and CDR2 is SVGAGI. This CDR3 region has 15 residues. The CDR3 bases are TGTGCCAGCAGTTACTCGAACGGGGGGCGCAGGGAGCAGTACTTC. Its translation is CASSYSNGGRREQYF.

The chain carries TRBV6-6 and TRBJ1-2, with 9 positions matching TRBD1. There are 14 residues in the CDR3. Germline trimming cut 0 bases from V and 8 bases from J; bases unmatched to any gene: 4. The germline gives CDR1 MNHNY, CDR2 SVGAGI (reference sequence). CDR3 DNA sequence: TGTGCCAGCAGTTACTCGACAGGGGGTGGCGGCTACACCTTC. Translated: CASSYSTGGGGYTF.

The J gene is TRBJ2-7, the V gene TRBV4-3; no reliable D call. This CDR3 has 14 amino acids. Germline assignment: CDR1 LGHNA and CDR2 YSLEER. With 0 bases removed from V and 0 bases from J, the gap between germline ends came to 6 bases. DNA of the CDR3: TGCGCCAGCAGCCAAGACGTTTACTCCTACGAGCAGTACTTC. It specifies CASSQDVYSYEQYF.

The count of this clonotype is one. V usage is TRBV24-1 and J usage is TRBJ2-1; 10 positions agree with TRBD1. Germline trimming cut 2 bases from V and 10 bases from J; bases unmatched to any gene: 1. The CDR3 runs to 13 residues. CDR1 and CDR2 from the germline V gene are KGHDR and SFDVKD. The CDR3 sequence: CATSDWGQGEQFF. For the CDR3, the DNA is TGTGCCACCAGTGATTGGGGACAGGGGGAGCAGTTCTTC.